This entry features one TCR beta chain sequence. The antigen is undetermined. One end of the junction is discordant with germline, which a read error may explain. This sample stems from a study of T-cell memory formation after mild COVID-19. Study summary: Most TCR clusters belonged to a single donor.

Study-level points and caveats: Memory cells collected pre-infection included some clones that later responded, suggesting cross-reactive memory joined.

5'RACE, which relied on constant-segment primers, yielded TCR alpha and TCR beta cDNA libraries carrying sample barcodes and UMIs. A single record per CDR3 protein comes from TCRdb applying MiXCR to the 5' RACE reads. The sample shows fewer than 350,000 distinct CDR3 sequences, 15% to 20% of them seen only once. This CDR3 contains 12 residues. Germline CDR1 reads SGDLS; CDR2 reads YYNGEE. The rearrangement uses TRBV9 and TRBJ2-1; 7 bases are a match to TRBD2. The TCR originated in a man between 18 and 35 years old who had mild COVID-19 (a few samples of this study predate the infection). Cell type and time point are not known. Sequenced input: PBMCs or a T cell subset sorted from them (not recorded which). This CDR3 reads CASSVGAGERIF. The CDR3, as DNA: TGTGCCAGCAGCGTAGGGGCGGGGGAGCGGATCTTC.